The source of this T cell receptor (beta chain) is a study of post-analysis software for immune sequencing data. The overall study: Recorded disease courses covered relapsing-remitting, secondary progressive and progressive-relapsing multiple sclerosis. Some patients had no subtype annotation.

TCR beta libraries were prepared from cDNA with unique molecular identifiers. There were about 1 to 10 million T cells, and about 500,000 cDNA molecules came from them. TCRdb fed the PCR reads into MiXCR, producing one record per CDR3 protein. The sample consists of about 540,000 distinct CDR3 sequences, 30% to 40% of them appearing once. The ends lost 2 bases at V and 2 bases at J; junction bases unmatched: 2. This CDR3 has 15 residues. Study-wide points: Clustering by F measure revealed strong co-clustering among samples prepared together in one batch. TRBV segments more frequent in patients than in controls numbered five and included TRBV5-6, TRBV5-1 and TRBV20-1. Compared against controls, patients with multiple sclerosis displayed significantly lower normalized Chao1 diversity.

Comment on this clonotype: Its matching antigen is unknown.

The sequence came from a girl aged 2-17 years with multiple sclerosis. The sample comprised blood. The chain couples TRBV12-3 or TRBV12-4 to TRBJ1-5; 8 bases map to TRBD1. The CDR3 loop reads CASSLKGQGNQPQHF. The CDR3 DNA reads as TGTGCCAGCAGTTTAAAGGGACAGGGCAATCAGCCCCAGCATTTT.